This TCR beta chain was sequenced for a study of post-analysis software for immune sequencing data. Study-level points and caveats: When the samples were clustered directly with F measure, those that had been prepared in the same batch showed strong co-clustering. With TRBV5-6, TRBV5-1 and TRBV20-1 included, about five TRBV segments were more frequent in patients than in controls. Those with multiple sclerosis, the patient group, showed significantly lower normalized Chao1 diversity than controls.

The CDR3 consists of 12 residues. V was pared by 6 bases and J by 5 bases, with 4 bases of the junction left unmatched. Germline V gives CDR1 DFQATT, CDR2 SNEGSKA (reference sequence). On this clonotype: What it binds is not known.

Unique molecular identifiers were built into the TCR beta cDNA libraries. From approximately 0.95 to 9.8 million T cells, hundreds of thousands of cDNA molecules were obtained. TCRdb analysed the PCR reads with MiXCR anew, one entry per CDR3 protein. The sample has about 380,000 distinct CDR3 sequences; around 37% are singletons. The origin of this receptor is a girl between 10 and 17 years old with multiple sclerosis. The chain links TRBV20-1 to TRBJ2-5; 9 positions match TRBD2. The material sequenced was blood. DNA for the CDR3: TGCAGTGCCCCTAGCGGGGAGGAGACCCAGTACTTC. Translating it yields CSAPSGEETQYF.